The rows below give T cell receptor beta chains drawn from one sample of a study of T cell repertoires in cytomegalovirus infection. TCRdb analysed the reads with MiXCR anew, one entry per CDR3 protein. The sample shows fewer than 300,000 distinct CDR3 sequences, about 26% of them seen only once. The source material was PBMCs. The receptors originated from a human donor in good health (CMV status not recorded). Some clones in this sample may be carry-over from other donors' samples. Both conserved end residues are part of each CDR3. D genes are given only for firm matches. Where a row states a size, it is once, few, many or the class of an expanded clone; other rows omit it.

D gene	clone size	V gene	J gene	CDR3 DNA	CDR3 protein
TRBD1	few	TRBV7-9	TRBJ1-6	TGTGCCAGCAGCATGACAGGGGACAATTCACCCCTCCACTTT	CASSMTGDNSPLHF
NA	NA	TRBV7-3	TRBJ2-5	TGTGCCAGCAGCTTCGGGCCAACGGGCGAGACCCAGTACTTC	CASSFGPTGETQYF
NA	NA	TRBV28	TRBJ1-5	TGTGCCAGCAGTTTAGGGCGACAGCCCCAGCATTTT	CASSLGRQPQHF
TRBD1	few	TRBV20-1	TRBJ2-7	TGCAGTGCTAGGAAGGACAGGGATACGCAGTACTTC	CSARKDRDTQYF
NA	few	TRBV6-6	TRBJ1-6	TGTGCCAGCAGCTCCAGTGATTCACCCCTCCACTTT	CASSSSDSPLHF
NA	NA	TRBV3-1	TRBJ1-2	TGTGCCAGCAGCCAAGCTGCCAGGGATGGCTATGGCTACACCTTC	CASSQAARDGYGYTF
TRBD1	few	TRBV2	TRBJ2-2	TGTGCCAGCAGAGGGACAGGGATGAATCTTCCCGGGGAGCTGTTTTTT	CASRGTGMNLPGELFF
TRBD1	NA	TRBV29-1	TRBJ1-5	TGCAGCGTTGTAGTAGGGACAGGGCCCGATCAGCCCCAGCATTTT	CSVVVGTGPDQPQHF
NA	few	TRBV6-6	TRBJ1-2	TGTGCCAGCAGTTACTCGTCTAGGGGGACTGGAGACTATGGCTACACCTTC	CASSYSSRGTGDYGYTF
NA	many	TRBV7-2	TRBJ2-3	TGTGCCACAGGGTTTCGGCGGGCGAGCACAGATACGCAGTATTTT	CATGFRRASTDTQYF
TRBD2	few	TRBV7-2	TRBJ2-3	TGTGCCAGCAGCTTAACTAGCGGGAGGCCAGATACGCAGTATTTT	CASSLTSGRPDTQYF
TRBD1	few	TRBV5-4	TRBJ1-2	TGTGCCAGCAGCCGGGACAGGAACTTATATGGCTACACCTTC	CASSRDRNLYGYTF
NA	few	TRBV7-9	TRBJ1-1	TGTGCCAGCAGCTCCCGGGGGTCCGGGATGAACACTGAAGCTTTCTTT	CASSSRGSGMNTEAFF
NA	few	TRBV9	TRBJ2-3	TGTGCCAGCACCCAGGGGCCTAACACAGATACGCAGTATTTT	CASTQGPNTDTQYF
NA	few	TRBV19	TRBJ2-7	TGTGCCAGTACCCCGACGGTGATATCCTACGAGCAGTACTTC	CASTPTVISYEQYF
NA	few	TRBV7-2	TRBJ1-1	TGTGCCAGCAGTACATCGGGACTCCCGAACACTGAAGCTTTCTTT	CASSTSGLPNTEAFF
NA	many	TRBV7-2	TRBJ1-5	TGTGCCAGCAGCTTAATTCCCGATCAGCCCCAGCATTTT	CASSLIPDQPQHF